Shown below are 3 T cell receptor beta chains from a single sample sequenced in a study of shared clonotypes between healthy human individuals. Sequenced by immunoSEQ multiplex PCR; TCRdb stores in-frame clones only, minus some. The table shows 2 million to 3 million clones, with approximately 94% occurring only once. What was sequenced was naive CD4+ T cells from PBMCs. Sample subset: CD45RA+ positively selected. Every receptor here comes from a young man in good health. Some clones in this sample may be carry-over from other donors' samples.

With regard to this clone: The same CDR3 is also encoded by other DNA sequences in this sample. This chain connects TRBV28 to TRBJ2-6; D is unclear. CDR1 and CDR2 from the germline V gene are MDHEN and SYDVKM. Between the trimmed V and J ends, which lost 5 bases and 0 bases, there was a span of 8 bases. The length of the CDR3 is 15 residues. CDR3 DNA sequence: TGTGCCAGCAGTCCTTCAGGCTCTGGGGCCAACGTCCTGACTTTC. Its protein product is CASSPSGSGANVLTF.

The chain couples TRBV19 to TRBJ1-1; no firm D call. V lost 3 bases, J lost 9 bases, and 17 bases lay in between. The CDR3 runs to 14 residues. CDR1 and CDR2 from the germline V gene are LNHDA and SQIVND (reference sequence). CDR3 protein: CASSMTSRMRKAFF. CDR3 DNA: TGTGCCAGTAGTATGACTTCCAGGATGCGCAAAGCTTTCTTT.

The chain couples TRBV2 to TRBJ2-5; possibly TRBD1 for D (6 bases). CDR3 length: 14 amino acids. The ends were cut back, 7 bases at V and 7 bases at J, with 19 bases in the middle. Germline CDR1 reads SNHLY; CDR2 reads FYNNEI. CDR3 nucleotides: TGTGCCAGCAATACCGGGACCCAAGGGGGGACCCAGTACTTC. It yields the protein CASNTGTQGGTQYF.